This T cell receptor beta chain emerged from a study of blood T cell repertoires in COVID-19. In the study's own analysis: By means of reference gene primer amplification, nucleated cell counts were estimated. Profiled with immunoSEQ multiplex PCR; TCRdb holds only in-frame clones, not every one. V and J calls plus clone size are reproduced from that table; the DNA served to infer D and trimming. The sample yields about 250,000 clones, around nine tenths seen once. The count of this clone is one. This CDR3 has 13 amino acids. Trimming cost V 7 bases and J 5 bases; bases outside gene matches: 6. Germline CDR1 reads ENHRY; CDR2 reads SYGVKD.

The TCR sequence derives from a woman aged 60 to 75 who had recovered from COVID-19. The chain recombines TRBV10-3 with TRBJ2-7, with TRBD1 matching over 9 bases. The sequenced material came from peripheral blood. The CDR3 spells CAITDRGDDEQYF. The CDR3 region has the DNA TGTGCCATCACCGACAGGGGGGACGACGAGCAGTACTTC.